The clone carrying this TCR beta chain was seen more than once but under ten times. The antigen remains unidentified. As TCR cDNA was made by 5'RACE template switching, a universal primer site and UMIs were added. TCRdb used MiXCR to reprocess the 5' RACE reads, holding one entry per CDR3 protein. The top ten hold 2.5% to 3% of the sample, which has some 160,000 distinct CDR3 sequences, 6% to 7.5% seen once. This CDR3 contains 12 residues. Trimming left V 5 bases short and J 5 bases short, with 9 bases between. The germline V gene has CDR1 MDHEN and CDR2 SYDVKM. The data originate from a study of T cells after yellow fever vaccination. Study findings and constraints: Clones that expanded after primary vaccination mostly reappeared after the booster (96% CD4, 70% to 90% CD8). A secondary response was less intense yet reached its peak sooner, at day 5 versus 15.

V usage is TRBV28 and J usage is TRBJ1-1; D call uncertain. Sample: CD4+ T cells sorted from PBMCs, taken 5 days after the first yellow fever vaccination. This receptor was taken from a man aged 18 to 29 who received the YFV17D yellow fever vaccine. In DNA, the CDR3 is TGTGCCAGCAGTCTCCCTTGGACTGAAGCTTTCTTT. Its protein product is CASSLPWTEAFF.